A selection of T cell receptor beta chains follows, all from one sample in a study of blood T cell repertoires in COVID-19. Clones were read by immunoSEQ multiplex PCR, and TCRdb kept only the in-frame ones, dropping some. The sample lists about 280,000 clones, 75% to 85% occurring once. The material sequenced was peripheral blood. The receptors come from a man aged 45-65 years with active or convalescent COVID-19. Both conserved end residues are part of each CDR3. A D gene is named only where the DNA matches it firmly. Expanded clones get a size class; other rows say once, few or many, or leave the size out.

d_gene,v_gene,abundance,j_gene,CDR3nt,CDR3aa
.,TRBV19,.,TRBJ1-1,TGTGCCAGTAGCAAGCAGGTGGGGAACACTGAAGCTTTCTTT,CASSKQVGNTEAFF
TRBD2,TRBV29-1,.,TRBJ2-7,TGCAGCGTTGTGGGGGGCGGGAGGTTCTACGAGCAGTACTTC,CSVVGGGRFYEQYF
TRBD2,TRBV2,few,TRBJ2-7,TGTGCCAGCACTGAGGGGGTAGCGGGGGACTCCTACGAGCAGTACTTC,CASTEGVAGDSYEQYF
.,TRBV4-1,.,TRBJ1-6,TGCGCCAGCAGCCAAGTCAGGTCAGCAAATTCACCCCTCCACTTT,CASSQVRSANSPLHF
TRBD2,TRBV2,.,TRBJ2-3,TGTGCCAGTTTCAGCGGGAGGAGCACAGATACGCAGTATTTT,CASFSGRSTDTQYF
.,TRBV5-1,.,TRBJ1-3,TGCGCCAGCAGTCGGGACTCCGACGGAAACACCATATATTTT,CASSRDSDGNTIYF
.,TRBV30,.,TRBJ2-3,TGTGCCTGGAGTGGCGGGCACATCACAGATACGCAGTATTTT,CAWSGGHITDTQYF
TRBD2,TRBV4-3,.,TRBJ2-7,TGCGCCAGCAGCCTAGGGACTAGCGCAGCCTACGAGCAGTACTTC,CASSLGTSAAYEQYF
.,TRBV24-1,few,TRBJ2-1,TGTGCCACCAGTGATCGAATTACAGGGCCCTCCTACAATGAGCAGTTCTTC,CATSDRITGPSYNEQFF
TRBD1,TRBV2,.,TRBJ1-4,TGTGCCAGCAATCAGGGGGCTCGGGATGAAAAACTGTTTTTT,CASNQGARDEKLFF
.,TRBV2,.,TRBJ1-4,TGTGCCAGCAGGTTGACAGATGCAACTAATGAAAAACTGTTTTTT,CASRLTDATNEKLFF
.,TRBV28,.,TRBJ2-1,TGTGCCAGCAGTTCCCCCGGAGGGAGCTCCTACAATGAGCAGTTCTTC,CASSSPGGSSYNEQFF
TRBD2,TRBV15,.,TRBJ2-7,TGTGCCACCAGCAAATTAGCGGGGGGCTACGAGCAGTACTTC,CATSKLAGGYEQYF
TRBD2,TRBV3-1/TRBV3-2,.,TRBJ2-3,TGTGCCAGCAGCCGCAGGACTAGCGTTAGCACAGATACGCAGTATTTT,CASSRRTSVSTDTQYF
.,TRBV30,once,TRBJ1-2,TGTGCCTGGAGTGTGAGCAGGGGTTGGGTCTATGGCTACACCTTC,CAWSVSRGWVYGYTF
TRBD1,TRBV29-1,.,TRBJ1-1,TGCAGCGTTGTCGGGACAGGCCCTCGGGCTTTCTTT,CSVVGTGPRAFF
.,TRBV12-3/TRBV12-4,.,TRBJ1-6,TGTGCCAGCAGTTTTGGTGTAGAGTCACCCCTCCACTTT,CASSFGVESPLHF
.,TRBV19,.,TRBJ2-7,TGTGCCAGTAGTATAGCGGGACTCGCAGGTCGCGAGCAGTACTTC,CASSIAGLAGREQYF
TRBD2,TRBV7-7,.,TRBJ2-5,TGTGCCAGCAGCCCAGGACTAGCGGGAGGGAGGGAGACCCAGTACTTC,CASSPGLAGGRETQYF
TRBD1,TRBV5-1,.,TRBJ1-3,TGCGCCAGCAGCGTGACAGGGAACTCTGGAAACACCATATATTTT,CASSVTGNSGNTIYF
TRBD1,TRBV19,.,TRBJ1-1,TGTGCCAGTAGTATACTATCCCTCGGGACAGGGGGCTGGGCTGAAGCTTTCTTT,CASSILSLGTGGWAEAFF
TRBD1,TRBV30,.,TRBJ1-4,TGTGCCTGGATGATCGGGACAGGGGGCATTTCTAATGAAAAACTGTTTTTT,CAWMIGTGGISNEKLFF